The 18 T cell receptor beta chains given below trace back to one sample, sequenced in a study of blood T cell repertoires in COVID-19 (dated by TCRdb to between 2020 and 2021). The receptor library was made with the immunoSEQ multiplex PCR assay. TCRdb provides this immuneACCESS table in a form limited to in-frame rearrangements. Some clones are lacking; in checked studies, under half of them reflect an unresolved V gene, and why the rest are absent is not known. The sample table shows 250,000 to 300,000 clones, and about 76% are seen once. The leading ten clones occupy about 2.9% of the sample. The sample consisted of peripheral blood. These receptors all come from a woman aged 55-69 years with active or convalescent COVID-19.

This sequence joins TRBV4-1 and TRBJ1-5, with 8 bases fitting TRBD1. Trimming cost V 1 base and J 5 bases; bases outside gene matches: 4. The CDR3 totals 15 residues. Germline loops: CDR1 MGHRA, CDR2 YSYEKL. This chain's CDR3 is CASSQGQGAYQPQHF. CDR3 in DNA: TGCGCCAGCAGCCAAGGGCAGGGGGCTTATCAGCCCCAGCATTTT.

V is TRBV3-1 (or the pseudogene TRBV3-2) and J is TRBJ2-7; TRBD2 aligns across 15 bases. This CDR3 comprises 18 residues. CDR1 is LGHDT, CDR2 YNNKEL, per germline (reference sequence). V shed 2 bases, J shed 7 bases, and the junction held 12 bases outside the gene matches. The CDR3, as DNA: TGTGCCAGCAGCCAATCCCCAGGGACTAGCGGGGGGCCATTTGAGCAGTACTTC. Protein: CASSQSPGTSGGPFEQYF.

DNA for the CDR3: TGTGCCAGCAGTTTCGGACTAGCAAATTTGCGGGGTGAGCAGTTCTTC. This translates into CASSFGLANLRGEQFF. This chain uses TRBV27 with TRBJ2-1; 8 bases align to TRBD2. The CDR3 runs 16 residues. The germline V gene has CDR1 MNHEY and CDR2 SMNVEV (reference sequence). V lost 3 bases, J lost 9 bases, and 13 bases stayed unmatched.

The rearrangement links TRBV10-1 to TRBJ2-3; D not resolved. Germline V gene data show CDR1 as WNHNN and CDR2 as SYGVQD (reference sequence). CDR3 length equals 12 residues. V was pared by 0 bases and J by 8 bases, with 6 bases between. CDR3 region: CASSESGGTQYF. Written as DNA, the CDR3 is TGCGCCAGCAGTGAGTCTGGCGGTACGCAGTATTTT.

The rearrangement joins TRBV3-1 (or the pseudogene TRBV3-2) to TRBJ1-1; 7 nucleotides line up with TRBD1. The CDR3 sequence is 18 residues long. Germline V lookup: CDR1 LGHDT, CDR2 YNNKEL (reference sequence). Trimming removed 1 base from V and 1 base from J; junction bases left unmatched: 12. CDR3 region: CASSQVLGRGWQNTEAFF. DNA of the CDR3: TGTGCCAGCAGCCAAGTGCTAGGCAGGGGGTGGCAGAACACTGAAGCTTTCTTT.

The chain employs TRBV19 and TRBJ1-2; 9 nucleotides line up with TRBD1. Trimming at V came to 7 bases and at J to 7 bases, leaving 13 bases not matched to a gene. Per the germline V gene, CDR1 is LNHDA and CDR2 is SQIVND (reference sequence). The CDR3 contains 15 residues. This CDR3 reads CASTKSLQGASGYTF. The DNA of the CDR3 is TGTGCCAGTACCAAATCCTTACAGGGGGCAAGTGGCTACACCTTC.

V and J are TRBV9 and TRBJ1-5; the D gene is possibly TRBD1 (5 bases). Trimming shortened V by 4 bases and J by 6 bases, and 17 bases separated the two germline ends. Germline V gene data show CDR1 as SGDLS and CDR2 as YYNGEE. The CDR3 spans 15 residues. The CDR3 DNA sequence: TGTGCCAGCAGCCCAGACTCAGGGTGGGCTCAGCCCCAGCATTTT. Its protein is CASSPDSGWAQPQHF.

The chain joins TRBV14 to TRBJ2-7; D call uncertain. The CDR3 is 14 amino acids. Germline V CDR1 and CDR2: SGHDN, FVKESK. The V and J ends lost 3 bases and 0 bases respectively, with 9 bases between them. The CDR3 sequence is CASSQSPSSYEQYF. CDR3 DNA: TGTGCCAGCAGCCAGAGTCCTAGCTCCTACGAGCAGTACTTC.

The V call is TRBV5-1, the J call TRBJ2-1; the match to TRBD2 covers 10 bases. The CDR3 extends over 16 amino acids. The germline V gene encodes CDR1 SGHRS and CDR2 YFSETQ. The V segment lost 2 bases and the J segment 6 bases; nucleotides outside the gene matches: 8. CDR3 sequence: CASSLPGLAIFNEQFF. In nucleotides, the CDR3 is TGCGCCAGCAGCTTACCGGGACTAGCGATTTTCAATGAGCAGTTCTTC.

The chain couples TRBV7-2 to TRBJ2-2, with D perhaps TRBD1 (5 bases). The CDR3 extends over 13 amino acids. The V end was cut by 3 bases, the J end by 4 bases, with 6 bases between. CDR1 and CDR2 (germline): SGHTA, FQGNSA. The CDR3 region is CASSFQGTGELFF. CDR3 coding DNA: TGTGCCAGCAGCTTTCAGGGCACCGGGGAGCTGTTTTTT.

The chain joins TRBV15 to TRBJ2-3, with D tentatively TRBD2 (7 bases). V lost 8 bases and J lost 2, with 11 bases in between. CDR1 is LNHNV, CDR2 YYDKDF, per germline (reference sequence). There are 13 residues in the CDR3. The CDR3 coding sequence is TGTGCCACCGAGGGGGGGTACACAGATACGCAGTATTTT. It codes for CATEGGYTDTQYF.

The chain employs TRBV5-1 and TRBJ1-4; 7 nucleotides match TRBD1. J lost 7 bases, V lost 2 bases, and 5 bases had no gene match. Germline CDR1 reads SGHRS; CDR2 reads YFSETQ. CDR3 size: 14 residues. CDR3 coding DNA: TGCGCCAGCAGCTTTGAGAGGGGGCCTGAAAAACTGTTTTTT. Its translation is CASSFERGPEKLFF.

J is TRBJ2-5 and V is TRBV12-3 or TRBV12-4, with a tentative D call TRBD2 (5 bases). Trimming removed 7 bases from V and 4 bases from J, with 13 bases in between. This CDR3 has 13 residues. The CDR3 reads CASTPGVGETQYF. CDR3 coding DNA: TGTGCCAGCACCCCCGGGGTAGGAGAGACCCAGTACTTC.

DNA of the CDR3: TGTGCCAGCGGCGGGAGTTGGGGGGCGAATGAAAAACTGTTTTTT. Amino acids: CASGGSWGANEKLFF. The chain carries TRBV2 and TRBJ1-4; TRBD1 might be the D (6 bases). Germline V gives CDR1 SNHLY, CDR2 FYNNEI. Trimming shortened V by 8 bases and J by 5 bases, and 18 bases separated the two germline ends. The CDR3 is 15 amino acids.

The rearrangement links TRBV6-5 to TRBJ1-2, with D possibly being TRBD1 (5 bases). The CDR3 loop spans 14 amino acids. In germline, CDR1 is MNHEY, CDR2 SVGAGI. V lost 6 bases, J lost 5 bases, and 16 bases lay in between. Here the CDR3 DNA reads TGTGCCAGCAGCCAACCGAGACAGATGTATGGCTACACCTTC. This encodes CASSQPRQMYGYTF.

V and J are TRBV7-3 and TRBJ1-2; TRBD1 aligns across 8 bases. Germline CDR1 SGHTA, CDR2 FQGTGA. Trimming took 1 base from V and 6 from J; bases not matched to a gene: 10. The CDR3 spans 16 residues. In nucleotides, the CDR3 is TGTGCCAGCAGCTTAAGACAGGGGAACGGGGTCGATGGCTACACCTTC. As protein: CASSLRQGNGVDGYTF.

About this clone itself: An end of the junction differs from the germline gene, which may be a read error. The chain carries TRBV20-1 and TRBJ2-3; D is possibly TRBD1 (5 bases). The CDR3 spans 10 residues. Germline CDR1 DFQATT, CDR2 SNEGSKA (reference sequence). The CDR3 loop is CGARTDTQYF. The CDR3 DNA reads as TGTGGGGCGCGGACAGATACGCAGTATTTT.

This chain joins TRBV5-4 and TRBJ1-3; TRBD1 might be the D (5 bases). From germline, CDR1 is SGHNT and CDR2 YYREEE (reference sequence). The CDR3 extends over 15 amino acids. With 0 bases removed from V and 4 bases from J, the gap between germline ends came to 11 bases. CDR3 sequence: CASSLAGARGNTIYF. CDR3 sequence (DNA): TGTGCCAGCAGCTTGGCTGGGGCGCGAGGAAACACCATATATTTT.